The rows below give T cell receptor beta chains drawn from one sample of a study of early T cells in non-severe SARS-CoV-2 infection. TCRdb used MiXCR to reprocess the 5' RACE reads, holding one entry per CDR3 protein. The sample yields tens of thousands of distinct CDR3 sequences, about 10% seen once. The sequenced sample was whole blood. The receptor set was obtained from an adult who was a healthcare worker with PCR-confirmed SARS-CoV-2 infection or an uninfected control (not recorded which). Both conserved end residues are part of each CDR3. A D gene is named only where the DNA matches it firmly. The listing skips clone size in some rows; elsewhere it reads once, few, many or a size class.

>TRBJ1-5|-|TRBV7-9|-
CASSQGQVDGNQPQHF
TGTGCCAGCAGCCAAGGGCAGGTAGACGGCAATCAGCCCCAGCATTTT
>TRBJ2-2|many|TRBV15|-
CATSRDRAATGELFF
TGTGCCACCAGCAGAGATAGGGCAGCCACCGGGGAGCTGTTTTTT
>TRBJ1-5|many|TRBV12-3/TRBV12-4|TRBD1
CASRTGHSQPQHF
TGTGCCAGCAGGACAGGGCACAGTCAGCCCCAGCATTTT
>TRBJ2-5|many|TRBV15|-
CATSLSRDKETQYF
TGTGCCACCAGCTTATCGAGGGACAAAGAGACCCAGTACTTC
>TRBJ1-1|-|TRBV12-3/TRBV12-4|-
CASSRTLGAFF
TGTGCCAGCAGCCGGACCCTAGGAGCTTTCTTT
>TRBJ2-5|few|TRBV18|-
CASSPPLGDVETQYF
TGTGCCAGCTCACCCCCATTAGGGGATGTTGAGACCCAGTACTTC
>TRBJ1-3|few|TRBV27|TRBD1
CASSQGASGNTIYF
TGTGCCAGCAGCCAGGGGGCCTCAGGAAACACCATATATTTT
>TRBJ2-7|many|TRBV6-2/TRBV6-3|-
CASSYGAGRTYEQYF
TGTGCCAGCAGTTACGGGGCGGGACGAACCTACGAGCAGTACTTC
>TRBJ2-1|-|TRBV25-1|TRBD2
CASSVRTSANNEQFF
TGTGCCAGCAGTGTAAGGACTAGCGCTAACAATGAGCAGTTCTTC
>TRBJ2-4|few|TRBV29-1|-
CSVTGSSGKNIQYF
TGCAGCGTTACCGGGTCGTCCGGCAAAAACATTCAGTACTTC